This is a list of T cell receptor beta chains from one sample in a study of identical twins. From the 5' RACE reads, TCRdb called clonotypes with MiXCR, one entry per CDR3 protein. The sample includes 450,000 or so distinct CDR3 sequences, roughly 13% seen only once; the top ten take approximately 1%. The same data also contributed to another study, on yellow fever vaccine responses in identical twins.

The sample was CD4+ T cells sorted from blood. The receptors derive from a woman under 30 in good health. CDR3s include the opening cysteine and the closing phenylalanine or tryptophan. The D gene is left open where the match is weak. The size of a clone is reported for some rows only, either as once, few or many, or as a class for expanded clones.

j_call | cdr3_length | clone_size | v_call | d_call | cdr3_aa | cdr3_nt
TRBJ2-1 | 16 | NA | TRBV5-4 | TRBD2 | CASSPTGTSGYNEQFF | TGTGCCAGCAGCCCAACCGGGACTAGCGGGTACAATGAGCAGTTCTTC
TRBJ2-3 | 18 | NA | TRBV10-3 | TRBD2 | CAISPRVSGGPTTDTQYF | TGTGCCATCAGCCCCCGGGTTAGCGGGGGGCCCACCACAGATACGCAGTATTTT
TRBJ2-7 | 14 | few | TRBV5-6 | TRBD1 | CASRGGQGRYEQYF | TGTGCCAGCAGGGGGGGACAGGGGCGGTACGAGCAGTACTTC
TRBJ2-1 | 17 | NA | TRBV25-1 | TRBD1 | CASSAEETTGNYNEQFF | TGTGCCAGCAGTGCCGAGGAAACGACAGGGAACTACAATGAGCAGTTCTTC
TRBJ2-3 | 13 | NA | TRBV7-3 | TRBD2 | CASKRGGSDTQYF | TGTGCCAGCAAGCGGGGAGGGTCAGATACGCAGTATTTT
TRBJ2-5 | 14 | NA | TRBV25-1 | NA | CASSRGGRSETQYF | TGTGCCAGCAGTAGAGGGGGGCGGTCAGAGACCCAGTACTTC
TRBJ2-5 | 16 | NA | TRBV5-1 | TRBD2 | CASSLLLAGEQETQYF | TGCGCCAGCAGCCTACTACTAGCGGGAGAGCAAGAGACCCAGTACTTC
TRBJ2-2 | 17 | NA | TRBV27 | TRBD2 | CASSERASGSRDGELFF | TGTGCCAGCAGTGAAAGGGCTAGCGGGAGTCGGGACGGGGAGCTGTTTTTT
TRBJ1-1 | 14 | once | TRBV11-2 | TRBD1 | CASSLTGRNAEAFF | TGTGCCAGCAGCTTGACAGGGCGGAACGCTGAAGCTTTCTTT
TRBJ1-3 | 15 | NA | TRBV3-1 | NA | CASSHGQSSGNTIYF | TGTGCCAGCAGCCATGGACAGAGCTCTGGAAACACCATATATTTT
TRBJ2-7 | 15 | few | TRBV5-1 | NA | CASSLQASGRGEQYF | TGCGCCAGCAGCTTGCAGGCTAGCGGAAGGGGGGAGCAGTACTTC
TRBJ2-1 | 14 | NA | TRBV20-1 | NA | CSARRSAGYNEQFF | TGCAGTGCTAGACGGTCGGCGGGGTACAATGAGCAGTTCTTC
TRBJ2-3 | 16 | many | TRBV5-1 | TRBD1 | CASSPGGRGRTDTQYF | TGCGCCAGCAGCCCTGGGGGCAGGGGGCGCACAGATACGCAGTATTTT
TRBJ2-4 | 12 | few | TRBV20-1 | NA | CSARSSRDIQYF | TGCAGTGCTAGGTCCAGCAGGGACATTCAGTACTTC
TRBJ2-1 | 14 | many | TRBV29-1 | NA | CSVEDLGKYNEQFF | TGCAGCGTTGAAGACCTAGGGAAGTACAATGAGCAGTTCTTC
TRBJ1-4 | 14 | few | TRBV20-1 | TRBD1 | CSARETGGGGKLFF | TGCAGTGCTAGAGAGACAGGGGGAGGTGGAAAACTGTTTTTT
TRBJ2-4 | 15 | few | TRBV9 | TRBD2 | CASSVQAGAGGIQYF | TGTGCCAGCAGCGTACAAGCGGGGGCCGGGGGCATTCAGTACTTC
TRBJ2-1 | 13 | many | TRBV29-1 | TRBD1 | CSVPRDRGNEQFF | TGCAGCGTTCCGAGAGACAGGGGAAATGAGCAGTTCTTC
TRBJ1-1 | 13 | many | TRBV20-1 | NA | CSARGPLNTEAFF | TGCAGTGCTAGAGGGCCTTTGAACACTGAAGCTTTCTTT
TRBJ2-4 | 15 | many | TRBV12-3/TRBV12-4 | TRBD2 | CASSPPWEGLNIQYF | TGTGCCAGCAGTCCCCCCTGGGAGGGCTTAAACATTCAGTACTTC
TRBJ2-7 | 13 | many | TRBV12-3/TRBV12-4 | NA | CASSGGTGYEQYF | TGTGCCAGCAGTGGGGGGACTGGATACGAGCAGTACTTC
TRBJ2-7 | 14 | NA | TRBV20-1 | TRBD1 | CSARAGTGGYEQYF | TGCAGTGCCCGTGCCGGGACAGGGGGCTACGAGCAGTACTTC
TRBJ2-1 | 15 | once | TRBV5-4 | TRBD1 | CASSRGQDSYNEQFF | TGTGCCAGCAGCAGGGGACAGGACTCCTACAATGAGCAGTTCTTC
TRBJ2-2 | 16 | many | TRBV7-3 | TRBD2 | CASSFYGGGPTGELFF | TGTGCCAGCAGCTTTTATGGCGGGGGACCCACCGGGGAGCTGTTTTTT
TRBJ1-1 | 15 | few | TRBV14 | TRBD1 | CASSRRTGRNTEAFF | TGTGCCAGCAGCAGAAGGACAGGGCGGAACACTGAAGCTTTCTTT
TRBJ1-1 | 12 | few | TRBV6-6 | NA | CASRPSGTEAFF | TGTGCCAGCAGACCGAGCGGCACTGAAGCTTTCTTT
TRBJ2-3 | 15 | once | TRBV20-1 | NA | CSASPLGDWGDTQYF | TGCAGTGCTAGCCCCCTCGGAGACTGGGGGGATACGCAGTATTTT
TRBJ2-1 | 15 | NA | TRBV6-2/TRBV6-3 | TRBD2 | CASSWTSGLWNEQFF | TGTGCCAGCAGTTGGACTAGCGGGTTGTGGAATGAGCAGTTCTTC
TRBJ1-2 | 15 | few | TRBV28 | TRBD1 | CASSLPRGLEYGYTF | TGTGCCAGCAGTTTACCCAGGGGGCTGGAGTATGGCTACACCTTC
TRBJ2-5 | 13 | NA | TRBV5-1 | TRBD2 | CASSPSGSITQYF | TGCGCCAGCAGCCCGAGCGGGAGCATCACCCAGTACTTC
TRBJ2-2 | 15 | NA | TRBV30 | TRBD2 | CAWGGNSGITGELFF | TGTGCCTGGGGCGGGAATAGCGGGATAACCGGGGAGCTGTTTTTT
TRBJ2-7 | 15 | few | TRBV20-1 | TRBD2 | CSASGTLAGAYEQYF | TGCAGTGCTAGTGGGACACTAGCGGGGGCCTACGAGCAGTACTTC